Following are 22 T cell receptor beta chains from one sample sequenced in a study of blood T cell repertoires in COVID-19. Libraries were prepared by immunoSEQ multiplex PCR; TCRdb keeps only in-frame clonotypes and omits some of them. The sample records 400,000 to 450,000 clones, 86% being singletons. The source material was peripheral blood. These receptors were taken from a woman between 25 and 40 years old with active or convalescent COVID-19.

The rearrangement uses TRBV24-1 and TRBJ2-3; 10 bases line up with TRBD2. CDR1 and CDR2 from the germline V gene are KGHDR and SFDVKD. Trimming cost V 3 bases and J 11 bases; bases outside gene matches: 13. The CDR3 has 16 residues. CDR3 nucleotide sequence: TGTGCCACCAGTGATGGGAGCGGGGGGGCAGCCCACCGGCAGTATTTT. This encodes CATSDGSGGAAHRQYF.

The chain has TRBV27 and TRBJ2-7; D remains unclear. V lost 0 bases and J lost 3, with 12 bases in between. The CDR3 consists of 15 residues. Germline V gene sequence: CDR1 MNHEY, CDR2 SMNVEV (reference sequence). The CDR3 protein is CASSLSLELSYEQYF. In DNA, the CDR3 is TGTGCCAGCAGTTTATCGCTAGAGTTAAGCTACGAGCAGTACTTC.

This clone was observed once. V is TRBV11-2 and J is TRBJ2-7, with D possibly TRBD1 on 5 matching bases. In germline, CDR1 is SGHAT, CDR2 FQNNGV. The CDR3 sequence is 15 residues long. V was cut by 1 base and J by 4 bases, with 14 bases left in between. DNA for the CDR3: TGTGCCAGCAGCTTAGCGGCACAGGCAGAGTACGAGCAGTACTTC. Encoded protein: CASSLAAQAEYEQYF.

In the case of this clone: This specimen includes other DNA sequences encoding the same CDR3. This chain uses TRBV19 with TRBJ2-2, with TRBD1 matching 10 bases. The CDR3 has 14 residues. CDR1 is LNHDA and CDR2 is SQIVND in the germline V gene (reference sequence). Trimming at V came to 9 bases and at J to 3 bases, leaving 4 bases not matched to a gene. DNA for the CDR3: TGTGCCAGCTCGGACAGGGGGGACACCGGGGAGCTGTTTTTT. It encodes CASSDRGDTGELFF.

The rearrangement links TRBV7-6 to TRBJ2-7; a possible D gene is TRBD1 (6 bases). V was shortened by 5 bases and J by 1 base, with 15 bases between the two germline ends. The CDR3 is 15 residues long. Germline CDR1 is SGHVS and CDR2 is FNYEAQ. CDR3 residues: CASSPITGKSYEQYF. The CDR3 coding sequence is TGTGCCAGCAGCCCGATAACAGGGAAATCCTACGAGCAGTACTTC.

This chain joins TRBV2 and TRBJ2-1; 9 nucleotides match TRBD1. CDR3 length: 16 amino acids. The germline CDR1 and CDR2 sequences are SNHLY and FYNNEI. Trimming removed 6 bases from V and 4 bases from J; junction bases left unmatched: 10. The CDR3 nucleotides read TGTGCCAGCAGCGCGATAGGGACAGGGACTTACAATGAGCAGTTCTTC. As protein: CASSAIGTGTYNEQFF. Looking up the rest from reference TRBV2 and TRBJ2-1 gives the full variable domain: EPEVTQTPSHQVTQMGQEVILRCVPISNHLYFYWYRQILGQKVEFLVSFYNNEISEKSEIFDDQFSVERPDGSNFTLKIRSTKLEDSAMYFCASSAIGTGTYNEQFFGPGTRLTVL.

This chain links TRBV2 with TRBJ1-6, with a possible D match to TRBD1 (5 bases). The germline V gene encodes CDR1 SNHLY and CDR2 FYNNEI. V was clipped by 7 bases and J by 12 bases, with 16 bases between them. The CDR3 totals 13 residues. In DNA form, the CDR3 reads TGTGCCAGCACTGCAGTGGGGGGAAAACCCCTCCACTTT. Its translation is CASTAVGGKPLHF.

The rearrangement uses TRBV3-1 (or the pseudogene TRBV3-2) and TRBJ2-3; no reliable D call. Germline CDR1 and CDR2: LGHDT and YNNKEL (reference sequence). V was shortened by 2 bases and J by 2 bases, with 2 bases between the two germline ends. The CDR3 is 12 residues long. The CDR3 reads CASSQLTDTQYF. The CDR3 DNA sequence: TGTGCCAGCAGCCAACTCACAGATACGCAGTATTTT.

This clone was picked up one time. J is TRBJ1-6 and V is TRBV12-3 or TRBV12-4, with no clear D. V lost 3 bases and J lost 7, with 7 bases in between. This CDR3 region has 13 residues. This CDR3 is CASSLIENSPLHF. The CDR3 DNA follows: TGTGCCAGCAGTTTGATAGAAAATTCACCCCTCCACTTT.

The DNA of the CDR3 is TGTGCCAGCAGTTTGGGACAGGGGAGGTTCGGTGAAGCTTTCTTT. Protein: CASSLGQGRFGEAFF. The chain recombines TRBV27 with TRBJ1-1, with TRBD1 identical over 10 bases. CDR3 length: 15 residues. The germline gives CDR1 MNHEY, CDR2 SMNVEV (reference sequence). V lost 3 bases, J lost 7 bases, and 8 bases stayed unmatched.

This chain links TRBV10-3 with TRBJ2-3, with 9 positions matching TRBD1. The CDR3 contains 18 residues. Germline loops: CDR1 ENHRY, CDR2 SYGVKD. V lost 4 bases and J lost 1; bases outside the gene matches: 12. CDR3 sequence: CAISASRDREWGTDTQYF. As DNA, the CDR3 is TGTGCCATCAGTGCGTCCCGGGACAGGGAATGGGGCACAGATACGCAGTATTTT.

This rearrangement joins TRBV10-1 to TRBJ1-6; possibly TRBD1 for D (6 bases). Trimming shortened V by 6 bases and J by 8 bases, and 14 bases separated the two germline ends. CDR3 length: 14 residues. CDR1 and CDR2 (germline): WNHNN, SYGVQD (reference sequence). The CDR3 is CASSSGPGDSPLHF. In DNA, the CDR3 is TGCGCCAGCAGCTCCGGGCCAGGGGATTCACCCCTCCACTTT.

The rearrangement uses TRBV5-1 and TRBJ1-2; TRBD1 aligns across 7 bases. This CDR3 comprises 13 residues. Germline V CDR1 and CDR2: SGHRS, YFSETQ. V shed 4 bases and J 2 bases; nucleotides not matched to a gene: 2. The CDR3 bases are TGCGCCAGCAGCCCGACAGGGAACTATGGCTACACCTTC. The encoded protein is CASSPTGNYGYTF.

This sequence joins TRBV5-6 and TRBJ2-7, with 8 bases aligning to TRBD1. The germline V gene encodes CDR1 SGHDT and CDR2 YYEEEE. V trimming: 6 bases; J trimming: 6 bases; junction bases outside the gene matches: 14. The CDR3 loop spans 15 amino acids. The CDR3 sequence is CASTSRGRKSVEQYF. The CDR3 nucleotides read TGTGCCAGCACATCCAGGGGGCGGAAATCTGTCGAGCAGTACTTC.

The chain has TRBV15 and TRBJ2-1, with 8 bases identical to TRBD2. The CDR3 length is 16 residues. Germline V gives CDR1 LNHNV, CDR2 YYDKDF (reference sequence). V was clipped by 0 bases and J by 2 bases; unmatched bases: 3. As DNA, the CDR3 is TGTGCCACCAGCAGAGATCAACTAGCGGCCTACAATGAGCAGTTCTTC. As protein: CATSRDQLAAYNEQFF. The whole variable domain, remainder taken from reference TRBV15 and TRBJ2-1, is DAMVIQNPRYQVTQFGKPVTLSCSQTLNHNVMYWYQQKSSQAPKLLFHYYDKDFNNEADTPDNFQSRRPNTSFCFLDIRSPGLGDTAMYLCATSRDQLAAYNEQFFGPGTRLTVL.

V and J are TRBV6-5 and TRBJ2-5; maybe TRBD1 (6 bases). Germline CDR1 reads MNHEY; CDR2 reads SVGAGI. This CDR3 has 13 amino acids. Trimming left V 6 bases short and J 5 bases short, with 13 bases between. This CDR3 is CASRSGVSETQYF. The CDR3 DNA follows: TGTGCCAGCAGGTCAGGGGTTTCCGAGACCCAGTACTTC.

The V gene is TRBV10-3, the J gene TRBJ2-5; TRBD1 is a possible D gene (6 bases). In germline, CDR1 is ENHRY, CDR2 SYGVKD. The CDR3 covers 14 residues. V gave up 3 bases and J gave up 5 bases, with 13 bases separating them. The CDR3, as DNA: TGTGCCATCAGTGAACAGGGCGGACGGGAGACCCAGTACTTC. Encoded protein: CAISEQGGRETQYF.

This chain connects TRBV27 to TRBJ2-4, with 7 bases that match TRBD2. The CDR3 has 14 amino acids. Trimming cost V 2 bases and J 8 bases; bases outside gene matches: 6. CDR1 is MNHEY and CDR2 is SMNVEV in the germline V gene (reference sequence). The CDR3 reads CASSLEPGGHIQYF. CDR3 DNA: TGTGCCAGCAGTTTAGAACCGGGAGGACACATTCAGTACTTC.

V usage is TRBV7-6 and J usage is TRBJ1-3; no reliable D call. The CDR3 covers 16 residues. Germline lookup yields CDR1 SGHVS and CDR2 FNYEAQ. V was cut by 5 bases and J by 2 bases, with 16 bases left in between. CDR3 DNA: TGTGCCAGCAGCACGCCCCGGGGAGGGCCTGGAAACACCATATATTTT. Translating gives CASSTPRGGPGNTIYF.

The CDR3 DNA reads as TGCAGCGTTGCCGCGGGCAGCACAGATACGCAGTATTTT. As protein: CSVAAGSTDTQYF. The V and J genes are TRBV29-1 and TRBJ2-3, with D possibly being TRBD2 (5 bases). The ends were cut back, 4 bases at V and 0 bases at J, with 8 bases in the middle. The length of the CDR3 is 13 residues. The germline CDR1 and CDR2 sequences are SQVTM and ANQGSEA.

This chain uses TRBV27 with TRBJ2-7; D perhaps matches TRBD2 (6 bases). The germline gives CDR1 MNHEY, CDR2 SMNVEV (reference sequence). V lost 2 bases, J lost 1 base, and 12 bases lay in between. The CDR3 totals 15 residues. This chain's CDR3 is CASSLGGIPSYEQYF. The CDR3 bases are TGTGCCAGCAGTTTAGGGGGGATCCCATCCTACGAGCAGTACTTC.

This chain uses TRBV6-1 with TRBJ1-2; TRBD1 aligns across 7 bases. CDR1 is MNHNS and CDR2 is SASEGT in the germline V gene. V shed 2 bases and J 4 bases; nucleotides not matched to a gene: 4. CDR3 length equals 14 residues. For the CDR3, the DNA is TGTGCCAGCAGTGAATATGGACAGGTCTATGGCTACACCTTC. It yields the protein CASSEYGQVYGYTF.